These 15 T cell receptor beta chains originate from one sample sequenced in a study of T cell responses to AZD1222 COVID-19 vaccine. Sequenced by immunoSEQ multiplex PCR; TCRdb stores in-frame clones only, minus some. The table has about 150,000 clones, 90% seen once. The source was peripheral blood, collected 28 days after the second AZD1222 dose. These receptor sequences come from an adult who received the AZD1222 COVID-19 vaccine.

The J gene is TRBJ2-7, the V gene TRBV7-8; 14 bases agree with TRBD2. The V gene end was trimmed by 4 bases and the J gene end by 6 bases; junction bases not matched to a gene: 5. The germline V gene encodes CDR1 SGHVS and CDR2 FQNEAQ. This CDR3 region has 15 residues. This chain's CDR3 is CASSWTGTSGSEQYF. The CDR3 DNA follows: TGTGCCAGCAGCTGGACCGGGACTAGCGGGAGCGAGCAGTACTTC. Drawing the rest from reference TRBV7-8 and TRBJ2-7, the complete variable domain is GAGVSQSPRYKVAKRGQDVALRCDPISGHVSLFWYQQALGQGPEFLTYFQNEAQLDKSGLPSDRFFAERPEGSVSTLKIQRTQQEDSAVYLCASSWTGTSGSEQYFGPGTRLTVT.

The rearrangement links TRBV30 to TRBJ1-3; TRBD1 agrees at 8 bases. The germline gives CDR1 GTSNPN, CDR2 SVGIG (reference sequence). V was pared by 2 bases and J by 0 bases, with 3 bases of the junction left unmatched. This CDR3 spans 15 amino acids. DNA for the CDR3: TGTGCCTGGAGTAGGACAGGGAACTCTGGAAACACCATATATTTT. Encoded protein: CAWSRTGNSGNTIYF.

The chain couples TRBV23-1 to TRBJ2-6; D call uncertain. TRBV23-1 is marked as an open reading frame, function uncertain. There are 17 residues in the CDR3. Trimming took 5 bases from V and 5 from J, leaving 19 bases between them. The DNA for the CDR3 is TGCGCCAGCAGTGGGCATGGGCAACAAAGTCGGGCCAACGTCCTGACTTTC. It is translated as CASSGHGQQSRANVLTF.

The rearrangement joins TRBV6-2 or TRBV6-3 to TRBJ1-5; possibly TRBD1 for D (5 bases). CDR3 length: 15 amino acids. Germline values: CDR1 MNHEY, CDR2 SVGEGT. V lost 3 bases, J lost 6 bases, and 15 bases lay in between. This CDR3 reads CASSYGGGGFQPQHF. For the CDR3, the DNA is TGTGCCAGCAGTTATGGAGGCGGGGGTTTTCAGCCCCAGCATTTT.

The V gene is TRBV19, the J gene TRBJ2-7; TRBD1 or TRBD2 may be the D gene (6 bases each). CDR1 and CDR2 from the germline V gene are LNHDA and SQIVND (reference sequence). The V end lost 5 bases, the J end lost 5 bases, and 22 bases lay between the germline ends. This CDR3 is 16 amino acids long. This CDR3 is CASSPRLGAGIDEQYF. The DNA for the CDR3 is TGTGCCAGTAGTCCCCGATTGGGGGCGGGGATCGACGAGCAGTACTTC.

The chain links TRBV9 to TRBJ1-5, with 10 nucleotides matching TRBD1. V lost 4 bases, J lost 11 bases, and 9 bases stayed unmatched. This CDR3 has 14 residues. The germline CDR1 and CDR2 sequences are SGDLS and YYNGEE. The CDR3 DNA follows: TGTGCCAGCAGCCCGCGGACAGGGGGGGGGTCCCAGCATTTT. Translated: CASSPRTGGGSQHF.

CDR3 DNA: TGTGCCAGCAGCTCCCAGGGAGTAGGGTCACCCCTCCACTTT. Translating gives CASSSQGVGSPLHF. This chain links TRBV7-2 with TRBJ1-6; D is perhaps TRBD1 (5 bases). The CDR3 runs to 14 residues. The V end was cut by 4 bases, the J end by 10 bases, with 14 bases between. Germline V lookup: CDR1 SGHTA, CDR2 FQGNSA.

The CDR3 loop is CASSPGPGGGNQPQHF. CDR3 bases: TGCGCCAGCAGCCCGGGGCCAGGTGGGGGCAATCAGCCCCAGCATTTT. The V call is TRBV5-1, the J call TRBJ1-5, with a weak D call TRBD1 (5 bases). Trimming cost V 4 bases and J 2 bases, with 16 bases left between them. This CDR3 contains 16 residues. Germline-derived CDR1 and CDR2 are SGHRS and YFSETQ.

V gene TRBV9 combines with J gene TRBJ2-1, with TRBD2 as a possible D gene (5 bases). Germline values: CDR1 SGDLS, CDR2 YYNGEE. Trimming took off 0 bases at V and 7 bases at J, with 14 bases between the two ends. CDR3 size: 15 residues. The CDR3 protein is CASSVGHSAGNEQFF. The DNA of the CDR3 is TGTGCCAGCAGCGTAGGCCATTCCGCGGGTAATGAGCAGTTCTTC. Full variable domain (remainder filled in from reference TRBV9 and TRBJ2-1): DSGVTQTPKHLITATGQRVTLRCSPRSGDLSVYWYQQSLDQGLQFLIQYYNGEERAKGNILERFSAQQFPDLHSELNLSSLELGDSALYFCASSVGHSAGNEQFFGPGTRLTVL.

The chain uses TRBV4-2 and TRBJ2-7; tentatively, D is TRBD1 or TRBD2 (5 bases each). The CDR3 has 15 residues. Germline V lookup: CDR1 LGHNA, CDR2 YNFKEQ. Deletions cut 1 base from V and 5 bases from J, with 15 bases between. CDR3 residues: CASSQVRGDGNEQYF. Here the CDR3 DNA reads TGTGCCAGCAGCCAAGTGCGAGGGGATGGGAACGAGCAGTACTTC.

The rearrangement uses TRBV30 and TRBJ1-6, with D perhaps matching TRBD1 (6 bases). V lost 2 bases and J 9 bases, leaving 14 bases between the germline ends. Germline CDR1 reads GTSNPN; CDR2 reads SVGIG (reference sequence). This CDR3 is built from 14 residues. The CDR3 nucleotides are TGTGCCTGGAGTATCACGGGGGCCTCTTCACCCCTCCACTTT. It yields the protein CAWSITGASSPLHF. Complete variable domain (other parts from reference TRBV30 and TRBJ1-6): SQTIHQWPATLVQPVGSPLSLECTVEGTSNPNLYWYRQAAGRGLQLLFYSVGIGQISSEVPQNLSASRPQDRQFILSSKKLLLSDSGFYLCAWSITGASSPLHFGNGTRLTVT.

This chain uses TRBV25-1 with TRBJ1-1; maybe TRBD1 (5 bases). There are 13 residues in the CDR3. V dropped 4 bases and J dropped 8 bases, with 14 bases sitting between them. Germline loops: CDR1 MGHDK, CDR2 SYGVNS. The CDR3 protein is CASSVTGGREAFF. The DNA for the CDR3 is TGTGCCAGCAGTGTAACGGGGGGGAGGGAAGCTTTCTTT.

This chain connects TRBV5-5 to TRBJ2-2; D possibly corresponds to TRBD2 (6 bases). The V gene's germline CDR1 is SGHKS and CDR2 YYEKEE (reference sequence). This CDR3 spans 16 amino acids. Between the trimmed V and J ends, which lost 2 bases and 1 base, there was a span of 12 bases. The CDR3 sequence: CASSFSTGGNTGELFF. CDR3 coding DNA: TGTGCCAGCAGCTTCTCAACCGGGGGGAACACCGGGGAGCTGTTTTTT.

This clone was detected a few times. This chain connects TRBV7-8 to TRBJ2-7; weak D call: TRBD1 (5 bases). Trimming left V 0 bases short and J 3 bases short, with 9 bases between. The CDR3 is 14 amino acids. Germline CDR1 is SGHVS and CDR2 is FQNEAQ. Written as DNA, the CDR3 is TGTGCCAGCAGCTTAGCGGCAGGGCACTACGAGCAGTACTTC. The encoded protein is CASSLAAGHYEQYF.

J is TRBJ1-1 and V is TRBV6-4, with D tentatively TRBD1 (6 bases). The CDR3 extends over 13 amino acids. From germline, CDR1 is MRHNA and CDR2 SNTAGT. V was shortened by 4 bases and J by 8 bases, with 14 bases between the two germline ends. In DNA form, the CDR3 reads TGTGCCAGCAGTGCCACCCGGGGGACAGAAGCTTTCTTT. Its translation is CASSATRGTEAFF.